Described below is a single TCR beta chain sequence and its context. This sample stems from a study of Ad26.COV2.S vaccination and SARS-CoV-2 variants. Treatment indicated: some 20 received Ad26.COV2.S at low or high dose, single or two shots; about 5 received placebo; per-sample allocation not given. Repertoires come from day 63 after the first vaccine or placebo injection. The CDR3 totals 16 residues. CDR1 and CDR2 (germline): LGHNA, YSLEER. Deletions cut 0 bases from V and 10 bases from J, with 16 bases between. The repertoire was sequenced with immunoSEQ multiplex PCR; TCRdb's copy has only in-frame clones and lacks some. The sample includes about 320,000 clones, 90% of them seen just once.

The input for sequencing was peripheral blood, taken in a trial of Ad26.COV2.S vaccine versus placebo. The rearrangement links TRBV4-3 to TRBJ1-6; D is perhaps TRBD1 (6 bases). The clonotype originates from a person between 18 and 65 years old who received the Ad26.COV2.S COVID-19 vaccine or a placebo. CDR3 region: CASSQDRAGAVSPLHF. DNA of the CDR3: TGCGCCAGCAGCCAAGATCGGGCAGGGGCCGTGTCACCCCTCCACTTT.